A single sample gave rise to the 27 T cell receptor beta chains below, sequenced in a study of T cells in Graves' hyperthyroidism and ophthalmopathy. Amplified TCR beta CDR3 regions came from RNA transcripts. The HTBI primer set served for first-round RT-PCR of the TCR CDR3. TCRdb fed the multiplex PCR reads into MiXCR, producing one record per CDR3 protein. The profile shows about 380,000 distinct CDR3 sequences, 15% to 20% of them singletons. The specimen sequenced was blood. The source is a man between 18 and 29 years old with Graves' ophthalmopathy.

There are a few counts of this clonotype. The gene calls are TRBV10-1 and TRBJ1-1; the D is unclear. Germline lookup yields CDR1 WNHNN and CDR2 SYGVQD (reference sequence). Trimming pared 8 bases from V and 11 bases from J, leaving 9 bases between. The CDR3 has 9 amino acids. CDR3 nucleotide sequence: TGCGCCAGCGTAGTTGGGGCTTTCTTT. Protein product: CASVVGAFF.

This clonotype was detected ten times or more. The chain is built from TRBV27 and TRBJ1-2; D is undetermined. The V gene's germline CDR1 is MNHEY and CDR2 SMNVEV (reference sequence). The CDR3 runs to 15 residues. V dropped 2 bases and J dropped 3 bases, with 13 bases sitting between them. CDR3 DNA: TGTGCCAGCAGTTTAATGGGTCAATCGGACTATGGCTACACCTTC. Translated: CASSLMGQSDYGYTF.

In its sample, this clonotype was seen a few times. V is TRBV24-1 and J is TRBJ2-7, with 8 bases lining up with TRBD1. This CDR3 has 13 amino acids. Germline V CDR1 and CDR2: KGHDR, SFDVKD. After removal of 8 bases from V and 0 bases from J, the junction contained 2 bases not matched to a gene. CDR3 loop: CATKGQDSYEQYF. The CDR3 bases are TGTGCCACCAAGGGACAGGACTCCTACGAGCAGTACTTC.

In this sample, this clonotype turned up a few times. The chain combines TRBV7-9 with TRBJ1-4, with D perhaps TRBD1 (6 bases). The CDR3 extends over 15 amino acids. Germline loops: CDR1 SEHNR, CDR2 FQNEAQ (reference sequence). The germline V and J ends were trimmed by 5 bases and 4 bases, with 14 bases remaining between them. CDR3 in amino acids: CASSKVTGYNEKLFF. The DNA for the CDR3 is TGTGCCAGCAGCAAAGTGACAGGTTATAATGAAAAACTGTTTTTT. The complete variable domain, with remaining parts taken from reference TRBV7-9 and TRBJ1-4, reads DTGVSQNPRHKITKRGQNVTFRCDPISEHNRLYWYRQTLGQGPEFLTYFQNEAQLEKSRLLSDRFSAERPKGSFSTLEIQRTEQGDSAMYLCASSKVTGYNEKLFFGSGTQLSVL.

The chain is built from TRBV5-1 and TRBJ2-5; perhaps D is TRBD1 or TRBD2 (5 bases each). Per germline, CDR1 SGHRS and CDR2 YFSETQ. The CDR3 covers 14 residues. The V gene lost 0 bases and the J gene lost 12 bases, with 18 bases spanning the gap. The CDR3 DNA sequence: TGCGCCAGCAGCTTGGACGGCCCCCGGGACCCAGAGTACTTC. This codes for CASSLDGPRDPEYF. Based on the CDR3 plus reference TRBV5-1 and TRBJ2-5, the full variable domain is KAGVTQTPRYLIKTRGQQVTLSCSPISGHRSVSWYQQTPGQGLQFLFEYFSETQRNKGNFPGRFSGRQFSNSRSEMNVSTLELGDSALYLCASSLDGPRDPEYFGPGTRLLVL.

This clonotype appeared many times. The chain links TRBV11-2 to TRBJ2-5, with 7 bases fitting TRBD1. V trimming: 4 bases; J trimming: 2 bases; junction bases outside the gene matches: 4. The CDR3 has 14 amino acids. Germline assignment: CDR1 SGHAT and CDR2 FQNNGV. This CDR3 reads CASSSPRGQETQYF. CDR3 DNA sequence: TGTGCCAGCAGCTCACCCAGGGGGCAAGAGACCCAGTACTTC.

Comment on this clonotype: It may be a read error: a sequence one base away is much more abundant. V usage is TRBV3-1 and J usage is TRBJ1-4; 12 nucleotides agree with TRBD1. Per germline, CDR1 LGHDT and CDR2 YNNKEL (reference sequence). V lost 1 base, J lost 8 bases, and 5 bases stayed unmatched. The CDR3 is made up of 16 amino acids. This chain's CDR3 is CASSQVGTGGGEKLFF. CDR3 nucleotide sequence: TGTGCCAGCAGCCAAGTGGGGACAGGGGGCGGAGAAAAACTGTTTTTT.

The V and J genes are TRBV4-2 and TRBJ1-2; D uncertain. Germline lookup yields CDR1 LGHNA and CDR2 YNFKEQ. Trimming left V 4 bases short and J 4 bases short, with 16 bases between. This CDR3 is 15 amino acids long. DNA of the CDR3: TGTGCCAGCAGCCCGGAGGCGGTGGGGAGCTATGGCTACACCTTC. Encoded protein: CASSPEAVGSYGYTF.

This chain connects TRBV19 to TRBJ1-1; possibly TRBD1 for D (5 bases). Looked up from germline, CDR1 is LNHDA and CDR2 is SQIVND (reference sequence). The CDR3 contains 14 residues. V lost 4 bases, J lost 5 bases, and 14 bases lay in between. CDR3: CASSKVAGRTEAFF. CDR3 sequence (DNA): TGTGCCAGTAGTAAGGTTGCAGGGCGGACTGAAGCTTTCTTT.

The chain couples TRBV25-1 to TRBJ2-7, with 8 bases that match TRBD2. This CDR3 is 13 amino acids long. Unmatched junction bases numbered 2, after V lost 4 bases and J lost 3 bases. Germline V lookup: CDR1 MGHDK, CDR2 SYGVNS. The CDR3, as DNA: TGTGCCAGCAGTGTCGGGACTAGCTACGAGCAGTACTTC. It encodes CASSVGTSYEQYF.

This clonotype appeared a few times. The J gene is TRBJ2-2, the V gene TRBV5-1, with a possible D match to TRBD2 (5 bases). CDR3 size: 16 residues. In germline, CDR1 is SGHRS, CDR2 YFSETQ. The V end was cut by 0 bases, the J end by 1 base, with 10 bases between. The CDR3 sequence is CASSLVAGLNTGELFF. Here the CDR3 DNA reads TGCGCCAGCAGCTTGGTCGCGGGCTTGAACACCGGGGAGCTGTTTTTT. Looking up the rest from reference TRBV5-1 and TRBJ2-2 gives the full variable domain: KAGVTQTPRYLIKTRGQQVTLSCSPISGHRSVSWYQQTPGQGLQFLFEYFSETQRNKGNFPGRFSGRQFSNSRSEMNVSTLELGDSALYLCASSLVAGLNTGELFFGEGSRLTVL.

The chain joins TRBV6-5 to TRBJ2-2; no clear D. The CDR3 is 14 residues long. The germline V gene has CDR1 MNHEY and CDR2 SVGAGI. V was shortened by 3 bases and J by 1 base, with 6 bases between the two germline ends. This CDR3 reads CASSYAENTGELFF. As DNA, the CDR3 is TGTGCCAGCAGTTATGCAGAGAACACCGGGGAGCTGTTTTTT.

This clonotype was counted a few times. V gene TRBV4-1 combines with J gene TRBJ1-2; D not resolved. There are 13 residues in the CDR3. Germline V gives CDR1 MGHRA, CDR2 YSYEKL. The germline V and J ends were trimmed by 0 bases and 7 bases, with 9 bases remaining between them. The CDR3 loop reads CASSQEGLGGYTF. The CDR3 bases are TGCGCCAGCAGCCAAGAGGGATTAGGTGGCTACACCTTC.

In this sample, this clonotype turned up a few times. The genes are TRBV19 and TRBJ1-2, with TRBD1 matching over 7 bases. V trimming: 5 bases; J trimming: 5 bases; junction bases outside the gene matches: 8. Germline V gene data show CDR1 as LNHDA and CDR2 as SQIVND (reference sequence). This CDR3 has 14 residues. CDR3 sequence reads: CASSAGDRDYGYTF. DNA for the CDR3: TGTGCCAGTAGTGCGGGCGACAGGGATTATGGCTACACCTTC.

The gene calls are TRBV4-1 and TRBJ2-2; D call uncertain. Deletions cut 0 bases from V and 5 bases from J, with 4 bases between. The CDR3 consists of 13 residues. Looked up from germline, CDR1 is MGHRA and CDR2 is YSYEKL. CDR3 region: CASSQERTGELFF. The CDR3 DNA follows: TGCGCCAGCAGCCAAGAGAGAACCGGGGAGCTGTTTTTT.

Many counts were recorded for this clonotype. This chain links TRBV2 with TRBJ2-1; 13 bases align to TRBD2. This CDR3 contains 15 residues. Per the germline V gene, CDR1 is SNHLY and CDR2 is FYNNEI. J lost 8 bases, V lost 6 bases, and 7 bases had no gene match. This CDR3 is CASSKLAGGPDEQFF. The CDR3 DNA sequence: TGTGCCAGCAGCAAACTAGCGGGGGGGCCGGATGAGCAGTTCTTC.

V is TRBV12-3 or TRBV12-4 and J is TRBJ2-5, with D possibly called TRBD1 or TRBD2 (6 bases each). CDR3 size: 13 residues. V was trimmed by 5 bases and J by 5 bases, leaving 12 bases between them. CDR3 region: CASSRGPGETQYF. The CDR3, as DNA: TGTGCCAGCAGTCGGGGGCCGGGTGAGACCCAGTACTTC.

In this sample, this clonotype turned up many times. The V gene is TRBV6-1, the J gene TRBJ2-7; TRBD1 matches 8 bases. CDR3 length: 14 residues. With V trimmed by 7 bases and J by 5 bases, 10 bases remained unmatched. CDR1 is MNHNS and CDR2 is SASEGT in the germline V gene. This CDR3 reads CASTKGTGDNEQYF. Here the CDR3 DNA reads TGTGCCAGCACCAAGGGGACAGGTGACAACGAGCAGTACTTC.

This clonotype was seen a handful of times. This rearrangement joins TRBV29-1 to TRBJ2-1; 12 bases agree with TRBD1. The CDR3 contains 14 residues. J was trimmed by 5 bases and V by 3 bases; bases with no gene match: 2. Looked up from germline, CDR1 is SQVTM and CDR2 is ANQGSEA. CDR3 sequence: CSVEGQGANNEQFF. The CDR3 DNA reads as TGCAGCGTTGAGGGACAGGGGGCCAACAATGAGCAGTTCTTC.

In this sample, this clonotype turned up many times. V and J are TRBV2 and TRBJ1-5, with D unresolved. The CDR3 contains 13 residues. From germline, CDR1 is SNHLY and CDR2 FYNNEI. V was shortened by 7 bases and J by 5 bases, with 12 bases between the two germline ends. The chain's CDR3 is CASTGGSHQPQHF. The DNA for the CDR3 is TGTGCCAGCACGGGCGGTAGTCATCAGCCCCAGCATTTT. The whole variable domain, remainder taken from reference TRBV2 and TRBJ1-5, is EPEVTQTPSHQVTQMGQEVILRCVPISNHLYFYWYRQILGQKVEFLVSFYNNEISEKSEIFDDQFSVERPDGSNFTLKIRSTKLEDSAMYFCASTGGSHQPQHFGDGTRLSIL.

At least ten counts were recorded for this clonotype. The V and J genes are TRBV5-1 and TRBJ2-3, with D possibly called TRBD1 or TRBD2 (6 bases each). This CDR3 comprises 17 residues. Trimming shortened V by 7 bases and J by 0 bases, and 21 bases separated the two germline ends. Germline assignment: CDR1 SGHRS and CDR2 YFSETQ. The CDR3 region has the DNA TGCGCCAGCTGCCCGTGGGGACTGGACAGTAGCACAGATACGCAGTATTTT. The encoded protein is CASCPWGLDSSTDTQYF.

This clonotype was counted many times. V usage is TRBV12-3 or TRBV12-4 and J usage is TRBJ2-1, with 8 bases fitting TRBD1. The CDR3 is 14 residues long. V dropped 3 bases and J dropped 8; count of bases not matched to a gene: 6. Here the CDR3 DNA reads TGTGCCAGCAGTTTTTTTCAGGGGGCCGATGAGCAGTTCTTC. Protein: CASSFFQGADEQFF.

Concerning this clonotype itself: The germline gene is not matched at one end of the junction; a read error may be the cause. CDR3 protein: CASSSAPGTSYEQYF. The CDR3 bases are TGTGCTAGCAGCTCGGCTCCAGGAACCTCCTACGAGCAGTACTTC. The chain links TRBV7-7 to TRBJ2-7; no definite D call. Per germline, CDR1 SSHAT and CDR2 FNYEAQ (reference sequence). CDR3 size: 15 residues.

This clonotype was seen a few times. The chain combines TRBV29-1 with TRBJ2-3; TRBD1 is a possible D gene (6 bases). V lost 7 bases and J 0 bases, leaving 14 bases between the germline ends. This CDR3 has 14 residues. Germline CDR1 and CDR2: SQVTM and ANQGSEA. CDR3 nucleotide sequence: TGCAGCGCTCCGGGACACCTTAGCACAGATACGCAGTATTTT. It codes for CSAPGHLSTDTQYF.

The chain recombines TRBV11-1 with TRBJ2-3, with a weak D call TRBD2 (5 bases). The CDR3 length is 17 residues. Trimming removed 3 bases from V and 1 base from J, with 17 bases in between. CDR1 is SGHAT, CDR2 FQDESV, per germline (reference sequence). In DNA form, the CDR3 reads TGTGCCAGCAGCTTCCTTGCCGAGGGAGCGCGCACAGATACGCAGTATTTT. Protein sequence: CASSFLAEGARTDTQYF.

This clonotype has a count of ten or more. The rearrangement links TRBV4-2 to TRBJ2-5, with TRBD2 matching 11 bases. CDR3 length: 18 residues. Per germline, CDR1 LGHNA and CDR2 YNFKEQ. Losses at the gene ends were 1 base for V and 1 base for J; bases not matched to a gene: 8. The CDR3 is CASSQVIAGGGGQETQYF. CDR3 in DNA: TGTGCCAGCAGCCAAGTAATAGCGGGGGGGGGTGGCCAAGAGACCCAGTACTTC.

The genes are TRBV11-2 and TRBJ2-5; TRBD2 aligns across 13 bases. The CDR3 runs 17 residues. The V gene end was trimmed by 4 bases and the J gene end by 5 bases; junction bases not matched to a gene: 10. Germline V CDR1 and CDR2: SGHAT, FQNNGV. This CDR3 is CASSSLAGGPMEETQYF. The CDR3 DNA follows: TGTGCCAGCAGCTCACTAGCGGGGGGGCCCATGGAGGAGACCCAGTACTTC.